Detailed here is one T cell receptor beta chain. There are many counts of this clonotype. Its antigen remains undetermined. The record has no base qualities; no much larger clone is one base away. This sample was included in a study of blood T cells in healthy people across ages (dated by TCRdb to about 2015). Notes on the research overall: In model experiments, roughly one uniquely barcoded TCR beta cDNA molecule per two T cells was captured by template switching. Age-related changes in TCR beta repertoire diversity were measured in the study by deep sequencing normalized with unique cDNA molecular identifiers. Donors were grouped into four age groups: young (average 16 years), middle-aged (39), aged (roughly 62) and long-lived (just over 80). Donors of different ages were randomly distributed across sequencing lanes to avoid experimental bias. Using the same blood draw, the study looked at two additional independent replicas of 1 million unique cDNA reads for two donors, one aged 18 to 30 and the other aged 80 or older.

Summary of the overall study and its limitations: Conclusive comparison of naive and antigen-experienced compartments was prevented by the profiling of bulk unsorted PBMCs. Compared with the aged group, the long-lived group had more naive CD4+ T cells, fewer expanded clones and increased TCR diversity, a pattern suggesting age selection. Observed TCR beta diversity correlated strongly with the percentage of naive T cells measured by flow cytometry. Estimates of total diversity based on one million sequenced T cells were regarded as lower bounds and as underestimates. Because the CMV infection status of the donors was unknown, age-related changes in expanded clonotypes may potentially have been confounded. Observed TCR beta diversity per million T cells fell roughly linearly with age, and a significant reduction was already apparent by age approximately 40.

The junction shows trimming of 6 bases on V and 6 bases on J, plus 9 bases between the germline ends. From its cysteine to its phenylalanine, the CDR3 spans 12 amino acids. Of the read, only the CDR3 DNA is kept; its 36 bases are in frame from base 1. The germline V gene (reference sequence) gives CDR1 as SEHNR and CDR2 as FQNEAQ. Donors were roughly 40 systemically healthy Caucasian individuals from Russia aged 6 to 90 years. Ten milliliters of peripheral blood were drawn from each donor into EDTA-treated Vacutainer tubes. Ficoll-Paque density-gradient centrifugation was used to isolate PBMCs, with at least 6.5 million per sample. Total RNA was extracted from PBMCs with Trizol reagent, with at least 6 micrograms obtained per sample. For every donor, an aliquot of PBMCs went through flow cytometry to measure the percentages of naive CD45RAhigh/CD27high T cells. Library preparation used 5' RACE. Sequencing used an Illumina HiSeq 2500. A second PCR of about 6 to 11 cycles was run with a J-beta primer mix and a sample-barcoded 5' primer. A unique molecular identifier was introduced onto each TCR beta cDNA molecule by a template-switch 5' adaptor carrying 12 random nucleotides. At least 3 million CDR3-containing paired-end reads were obtained from each sample. All of the RNA was converted into first-strand cDNA using the Mint cDNA synthesis kit, with a TRBC-specific oligonucleotide serving as the primer. All cDNA was treated with uracil-DNA glycosylase and then went through a first 18-cycle PCR with the universal primers M1SS and BC2_uni_R. Concerning the study's data processing: Each sample was normalized by randomly selecting 1 million high-quality reads, each carrying a distinct molecular identifier. Reads with shared molecular identifiers were discarded instead of being binned into consensus sequences. CDR3 identification, clonotype clustering and error correction used MiTCR with a Q25 quality threshold and the strictest error-elimination algorithm. A nonparametric unseen species model with Euler transformation was used to estimate lower-bound total TCR beta diversity. TCRdb passed the public sequencing reads through fastp at Q25 and MiXCR, retaining productive beta sequences. Every CDR3 protein is listed once, alongside the most common genes and DNA of its rows. TCRdb's processing, not the study's, gives the V and J calls here. Across this sample there are 1.2 million to 1.5 million distinct CDR3 sequences, with 59% seen only once. The top ten hold 6.5% to 8% of the sample.

Sequencing used blood. This chain is built from TRBV7-9 and TRBJ1-5; confidence is insufficient to name the D gene. The clonotype was recovered from a man aged 18 to 30 in good health. In nucleotides, the sequence is TGTGCCAGCAGTCTAGATGGTCAGCCCCAGCATTTT. This codes for CASSLDGQPQHF.